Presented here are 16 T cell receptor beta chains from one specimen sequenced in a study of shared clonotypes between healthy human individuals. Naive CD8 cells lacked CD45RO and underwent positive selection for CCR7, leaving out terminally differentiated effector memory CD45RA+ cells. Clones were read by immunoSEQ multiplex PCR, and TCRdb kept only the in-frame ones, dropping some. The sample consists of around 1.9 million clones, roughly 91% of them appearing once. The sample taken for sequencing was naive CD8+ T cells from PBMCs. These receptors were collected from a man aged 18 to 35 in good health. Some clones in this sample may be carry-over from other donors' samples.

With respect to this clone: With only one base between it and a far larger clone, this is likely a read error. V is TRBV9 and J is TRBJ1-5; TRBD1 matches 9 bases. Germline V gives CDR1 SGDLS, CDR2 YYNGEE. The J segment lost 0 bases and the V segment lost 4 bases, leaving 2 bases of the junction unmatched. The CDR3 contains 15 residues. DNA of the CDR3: TGTGCCAGCAGCCGGACAGGGGATAGCAATCAGCCCCAGCATTTT. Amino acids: CASSRTGDSNQPQHF.

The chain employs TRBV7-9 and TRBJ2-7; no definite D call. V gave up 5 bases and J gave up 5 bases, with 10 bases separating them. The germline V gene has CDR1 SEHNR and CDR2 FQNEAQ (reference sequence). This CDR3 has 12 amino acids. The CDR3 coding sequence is TGTGCCAGCAGCGAAGAAAGGAACGAGCAGTACTTC. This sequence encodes CASSEERNEQYF.

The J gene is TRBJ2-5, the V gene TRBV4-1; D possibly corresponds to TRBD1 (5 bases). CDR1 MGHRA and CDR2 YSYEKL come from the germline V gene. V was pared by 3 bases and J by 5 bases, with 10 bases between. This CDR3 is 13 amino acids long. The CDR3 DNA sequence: TGCGCCAGCAGCCACAGGGTACTGGAGACCCAGTACTTC. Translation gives CASSHRVLETQYF.

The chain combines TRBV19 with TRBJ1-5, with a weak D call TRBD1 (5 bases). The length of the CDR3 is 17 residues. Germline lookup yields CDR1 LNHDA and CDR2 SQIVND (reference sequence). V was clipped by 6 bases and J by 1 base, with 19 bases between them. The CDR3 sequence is CASRHASLRDSNQPQHF. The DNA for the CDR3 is TGTGCCAGTAGACATGCGAGCCTCCGGGACAGCAATCAGCCCCAGCATTTT.

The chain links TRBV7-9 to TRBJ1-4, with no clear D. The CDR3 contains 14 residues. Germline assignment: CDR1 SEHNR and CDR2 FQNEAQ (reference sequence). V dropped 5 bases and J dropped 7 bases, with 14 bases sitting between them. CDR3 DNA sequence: TGTGCCAGCAGCCAAAAAGGATTAGGTGAAAAACTGTTTTTT. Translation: CASSQKGLGEKLFF.

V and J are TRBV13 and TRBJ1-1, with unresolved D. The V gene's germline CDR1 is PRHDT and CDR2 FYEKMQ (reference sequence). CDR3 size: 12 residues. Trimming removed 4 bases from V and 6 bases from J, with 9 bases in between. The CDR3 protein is CASSSDSPEAFF. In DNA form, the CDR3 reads TGTGCCAGCAGCTCCGATTCCCCTGAAGCTTTCTTT.

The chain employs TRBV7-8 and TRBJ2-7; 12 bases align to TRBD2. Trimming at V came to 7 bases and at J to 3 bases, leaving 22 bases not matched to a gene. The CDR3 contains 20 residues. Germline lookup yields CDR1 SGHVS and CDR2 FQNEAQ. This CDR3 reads CASTHDSEGLAGRLGYEQYF. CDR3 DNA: TGTGCCAGCACCCACGATTCGGAGGGACTAGCGGGCCGCTTGGGCTACGAGCAGTACTTC.

The DNA for the CDR3 is TGCGCCAGCAGCCAAAACCCTCGGACACCACGGGGGGGAGATACGCAGTATTTT. Its protein product is CASSQNPRTPRGGDTQYF. The V and J genes are TRBV4-3 and TRBJ2-3; 8 bases align to TRBD2. This CDR3 has 18 amino acids. The germline CDR1 and CDR2 sequences are LGHNA and YSLEER. V lost 2 bases and J lost 5; bases outside the gene matches: 15.

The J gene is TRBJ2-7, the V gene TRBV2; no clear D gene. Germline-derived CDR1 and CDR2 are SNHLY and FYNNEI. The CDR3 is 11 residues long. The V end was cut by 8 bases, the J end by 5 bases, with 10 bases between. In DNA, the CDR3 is TGTGCCAGCCCAACAGCGAACGAGCAGTACTTC. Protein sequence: CASPTANEQYF.

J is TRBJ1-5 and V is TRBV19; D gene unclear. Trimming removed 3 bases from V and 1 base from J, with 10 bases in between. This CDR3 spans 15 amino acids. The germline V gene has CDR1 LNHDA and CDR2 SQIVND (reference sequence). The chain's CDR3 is CASSILAGSNQPQHF. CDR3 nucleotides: TGTGCCAGTAGTATCCTGGCGGGAAGCAATCAGCCCCAGCATTTT.

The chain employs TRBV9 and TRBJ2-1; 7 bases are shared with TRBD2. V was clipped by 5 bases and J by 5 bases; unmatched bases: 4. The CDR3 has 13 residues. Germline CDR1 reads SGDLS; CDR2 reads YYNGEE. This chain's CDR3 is CASRASGDNEQFF. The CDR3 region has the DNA TGTGCCAGCAGGGCTAGCGGAGACAATGAGCAGTTCTTC.

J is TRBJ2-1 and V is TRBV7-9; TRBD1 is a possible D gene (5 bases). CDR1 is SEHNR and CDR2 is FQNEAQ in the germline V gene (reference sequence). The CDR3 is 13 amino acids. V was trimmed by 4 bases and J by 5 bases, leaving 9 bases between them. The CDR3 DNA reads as TGTGCCAGCAGCTGGGGCCAGCACAATGAGCAGTTCTTC. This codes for CASSWGQHNEQFF.

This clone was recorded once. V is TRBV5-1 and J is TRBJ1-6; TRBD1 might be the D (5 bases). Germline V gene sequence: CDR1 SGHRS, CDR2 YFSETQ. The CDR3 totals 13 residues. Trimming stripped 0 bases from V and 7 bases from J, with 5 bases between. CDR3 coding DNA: TGCGCCAGCAGCTTGGCAGGGAATTCACCCCTCCACTTT. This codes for CASSLAGNSPLHF.

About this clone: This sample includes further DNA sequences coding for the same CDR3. The CDR3, as DNA: TGTGCCAGCAGTTTATCGGCGGGGGCCTACAATGAGCAGTTCTTC. This encodes CASSLSAGAYNEQFF. V usage is TRBV27 and J usage is TRBJ2-1, with 7 bases matching TRBD2. Germline trimming cut 0 bases from V and 2 bases from J; bases unmatched to any gene: 1. Looked up from germline, CDR1 is MNHEY and CDR2 is SMNVEV (reference sequence). The CDR3 is 15 residues long.

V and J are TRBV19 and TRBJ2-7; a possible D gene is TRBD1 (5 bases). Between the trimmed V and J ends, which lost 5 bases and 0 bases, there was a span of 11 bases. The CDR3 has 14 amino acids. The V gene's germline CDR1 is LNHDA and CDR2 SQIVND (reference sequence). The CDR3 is CASSSIDSSYEQYF. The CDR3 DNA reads TGTGCCAGTAGTTCCATCGACAGCTCCTACGAGCAGTACTTC. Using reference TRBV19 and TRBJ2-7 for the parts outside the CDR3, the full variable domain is DGGITQSPKYLFRKEGQNVTLSCEQNLNHDAMYWYRQDPGQGLRLIYYSQIVNDFQKGDIAEGYSVSREKKESFPLTVTSAQKNPTAFYLCASSSIDSSYEQYFGPGTRLTVT.

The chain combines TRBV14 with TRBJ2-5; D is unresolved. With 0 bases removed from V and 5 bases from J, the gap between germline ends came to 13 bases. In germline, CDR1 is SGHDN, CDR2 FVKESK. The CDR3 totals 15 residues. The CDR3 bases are TGTGCCAGCAGCCAAGATCGTCCGTTCCACGAGACCCAGTACTTC. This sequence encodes CASSQDRPFHETQYF. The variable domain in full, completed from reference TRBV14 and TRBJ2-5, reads EAGVTQFPSHSVIEKGQTVTLRCDPISGHDNLYWYRRVMGKEIKFLLHFVKESKQDESGMPNNRFLAERTGGTYSTLKVQPAELEDSGVYFCASSQDRPFHETQYFGPGTRLLVL.